This T cell receptor beta chain was found in a study of CD8 T cells in ankylosing spondylitis. The CDR3 runs 15 residues. Germline-derived CDR1 and CDR2 are SGHDT and YYEEEE. The V segment lost 2 bases and the J segment 0 bases; nucleotides outside the gene matches: 1. Study-wide results and limits: Peripheral blood samples showed relatively rare disease-linked clones, and these clones were CD8+. Characteristic, it appeared, of ankylosing spondylitis blood was a TCR beta motif of about eight highly homologous variants. Earlier authors reported some of these motif variants in reactive arthritis synovial fluid and blood. The study looked at matched synovial fluid samples from ankylosing spondylitis patients. Disease-linked clones were reported to be significantly enriched there.

Scientists made TCR beta libraries using quantitative 5'-RACE with molecular barcodes. TCRdb reprocessed the 5' RACE reads with MiXCR, giving one entry per CDR3 protein. Altogether a few hundred thousand distinct CDR3 sequences are present, 6.5% to 10% being singletons, with the ten largest covering less than 15%. This clonotype was seen at least ten times. Its antigen is undetermined. The rearrangement links TRBV5-6 to TRBJ2-1; 8 bases fit TRBD2. The specimen sequenced was blood, either unsorted or a sorted T cell fraction (not recorded which). The TCR was taken from a male donor with ankylosing spondylitis. The CDR3 DNA reads TGTGCCAGCAGCTTCAGCGGGAGCTCCTACAATGAGCAGTTCTTC. Protein product: CASSFSGSSYNEQFF.